This TCR beta chain was documented in a study of cytomegalovirus exposure and HLA in healthy donors. Notes on the study in general: Most TCRs appeared rarely, but some public TCRs recurred in many donors.

The protocol was immunoSEQ multiplex PCR, while the TCRdb copy is restricted to in-frame clones and leaves out a portion. The data show about 130,000 clones, about nine tenths seen once. The donors were members of the validation cohort, which comprised about 120 subjects and was separate from the first cohort of roughly 700 subjects. Comment on this clone: Its antigen remains unknown.

V gave up 5 bases and J gave up 3 bases; unmatched junction bases: 5. The CDR3 has 15 amino acids. Germline V gives CDR1 SEHNR, CDR2 FQNEAQ (reference sequence). The J gene is TRBJ2-7, the V gene TRBV7-9, with 12 positions matching TRBD2. The sequence came from a man aged 25-45 years in good health and CMV-seronegative. The source material was PBMCs. The CDR3 DNA sequence: TGTGCCAGCAGCCGTCTAGCGGGGGGGCTCTACGAGCAGTACTTC. This encodes CASSRLAGGLYEQYF.